This record covers a single T cell receptor (beta chain). Its antigen remains unknown. This sample stems from a study of T cell responses to AZD1222 COVID-19 vaccine. At the level of the study: Second-dose timings of about 4 or about 12 weeks were pooled. Findings and limits, study-wide: Distributed over spike, vaccine-associated CD4 TCRs predominated at 160-218 and 743-854. Baseline testing showed seropositivity in only 6 or 7 AZD1222 recipients.

Germline loops: CDR1 SGHRS, CDR2 YFSETQ. The ends were cut back, 0 bases at V and 2 bases at J, with 8 bases in the middle. The CDR3 is 14 residues long. This table comes from immunoSEQ multiplex PCR, and its TCRdb copy is limited to in-frame clones, with some not included. The data hold 150,000 or so clones, with around 90% observed a single time. J is TRBJ2-5 and V is TRBV5-1, with D possibly matching TRBD1 (5 bases). Sequences were derived from peripheral blood, sampled on day 0 of AZD1222 vaccination. The TCR sequence derives from an adult in good health. CDR3 loop: CASSLEGSQETQYF. As DNA, the CDR3 is TGCGCCAGCAGCTTGGAGGGGTCGCAAGAGACCCAGTACTTC.